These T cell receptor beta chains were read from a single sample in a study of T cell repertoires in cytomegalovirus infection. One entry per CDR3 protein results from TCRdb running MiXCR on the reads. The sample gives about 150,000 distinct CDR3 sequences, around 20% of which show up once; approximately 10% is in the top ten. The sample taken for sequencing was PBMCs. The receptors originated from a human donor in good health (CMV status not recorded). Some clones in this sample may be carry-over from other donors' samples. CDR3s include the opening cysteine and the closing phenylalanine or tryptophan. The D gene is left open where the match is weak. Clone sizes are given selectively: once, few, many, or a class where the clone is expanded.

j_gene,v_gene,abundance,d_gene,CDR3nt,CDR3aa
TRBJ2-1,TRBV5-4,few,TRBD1,TGTGCCAGCAGCCTGGGGGACAGGGGCTGGGACAATGAGCAGTTCTTC,CASSLGDRGWDNEQFF
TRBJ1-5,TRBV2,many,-,TGTGCCAGCAGTGAAGGGGGAAGACGGCGCAATCAGCCCCAGCATTTT,CASSEGGRRRNQPQHF
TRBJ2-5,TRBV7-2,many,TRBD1,TGTGCCAGCAGCTTACAAGGACAGGAGGTAGAGACCCAGTACTTC,CASSLQGQEVETQYF
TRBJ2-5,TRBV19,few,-,TGTGCCAGTAGTATAGGGGATGAGACCCAGTACTTC,CASSIGDETQYF
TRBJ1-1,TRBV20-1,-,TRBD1,TGCAGTGCTAGAGCGGGGACAGTTAACACTGAAGCTTTCTTT,CSARAGTVNTEAFF
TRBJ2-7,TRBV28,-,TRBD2,TGTGCCAGCAGTTTTGGGACTAGCGGGAGCGCTGGGTTGTCCTACGAGCAGTACTTC,CASSFGTSGSAGLSYEQYF
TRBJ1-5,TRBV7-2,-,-,TGTGCCAGCAGCTTAATTTCTAGCAATCAGCCCCAGCATTTT,CASSLISSNQPQHF
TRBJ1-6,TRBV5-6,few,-,TGTGCCAGCAGCTTTTGGGGGGGGAACTCACCCCTCCACTTT,CASSFWGGNSPLHF
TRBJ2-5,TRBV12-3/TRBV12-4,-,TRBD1,TGTGCCAGCAGTTTTCTAGGACAGGGGCAAGAGACCCAGTACTTC,CASSFLGQGQETQYF
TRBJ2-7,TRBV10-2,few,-,TGCGCCAGCAATGGCGGGGAGGCCGAGCAGTACTTC,CASNGGEAEQYF
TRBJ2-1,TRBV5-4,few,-,TGTGCCAGCAGCCCCGTAGAGAACAATGAGCAGTTCTTC,CASSPVENNEQFF
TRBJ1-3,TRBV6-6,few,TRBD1,TGTGCCAGCAGTCAAGCAGGACAGGGGGAAATCGGAAACACCATATATTTT,CASSQAGQGEIGNTIYF
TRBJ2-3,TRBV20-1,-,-,TGCAGTGCTGACGGGGGAGAAGCAGATACGCAGTATTTT,CSADGGEADTQYF
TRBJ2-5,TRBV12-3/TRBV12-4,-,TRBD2,TGTGCCAGCAGCCCAGAGGCTAGCGGGAGGGCTAAAGAGACCCAGTACTTC,CASSPEASGRAKETQYF
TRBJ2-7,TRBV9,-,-,TGTGCCAGCAGCCACGGGAGTCAGGCCTACGAGCAGTACTTC,CASSHGSQAYEQYF
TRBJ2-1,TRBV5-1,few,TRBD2,TGCGCCAGCAGCGTAATCGCCCTAGCGGGAGGGCAGTTCTTC,CASSVIALAGGQFF
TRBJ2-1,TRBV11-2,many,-,TGTGCCAGCAGCTTAGAGGACTACAATGAGCAGTTCTTC,CASSLEDYNEQFF
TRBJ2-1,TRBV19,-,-,TGTGCCAGTAGTATAGACCGCGGGGGACACTACAATGAGCAGTTCTTC,CASSIDRGGHYNEQFF
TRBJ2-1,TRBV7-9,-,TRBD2,TGTGCCAGCAGCCAGATAGCGGGGGGAAACAATGAGCAGTTCTTC,CASSQIAGGNNEQFF
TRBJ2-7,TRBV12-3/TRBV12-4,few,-,TGTGCCAGCAGAACAGGGCAGGACTACGAGCAGTACTTC,CASRTGQDYEQYF
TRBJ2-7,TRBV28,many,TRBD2,TGTGCCAGCAGTTCGCCGGGACTAGCTGCCGAGCAGTACTTC,CASSSPGLAAEQYF
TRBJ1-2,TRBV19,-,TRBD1,TGTGCCAGTAGGGACAGGGCCGGCTATGGCTACACCTTC,CASRDRAGYGYTF
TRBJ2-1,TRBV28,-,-,TGTGCCAGCAGTTTATCCCCACACAGGCGCTCCTACAATGAGCAGTTCTTC,CASSLSPHRRSYNEQFF
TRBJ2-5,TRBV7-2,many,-,TGTGCCAGCACCCTATACCGACAAGAGACCCAGTACTTC,CASTLYRQETQYF
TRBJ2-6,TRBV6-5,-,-,TGTGCCAGTCGGACTACCGGGGCCAACGTCCTGACTTTC,CASRTTGANVLTF
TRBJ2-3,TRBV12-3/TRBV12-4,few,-,TGTGCCAGCAGCCACTACGACAAGGGTTCGGGAGATACGCAGTATTTT,CASSHYDKGSGDTQYF
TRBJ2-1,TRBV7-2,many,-,TGTGCCAGCAGCCCACCCCCGAAGAATGAGCAGTTCTTC,CASSPPPKNEQFF
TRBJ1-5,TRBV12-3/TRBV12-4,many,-,TGTGCCAGCAGTTTATTTCAGGGTCAGCCCCAGCATTTT,CASSLFQGQPQHF
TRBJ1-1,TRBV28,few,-,TGTGCCAGCAGCATAAGGAAGAACACTGAAGCTTTCTTT,CASSIRKNTEAFF
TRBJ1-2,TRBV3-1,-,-,TGTGCCAGCAGCTTCAGACGGATCTATGGCTACACCTTC,CASSFRRIYGYTF
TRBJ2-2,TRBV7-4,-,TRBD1,TGTGCCAGCAGCATTACGACAGGGCAGAACACCGGGGAGCTGTTTTTT,CASSITTGQNTGELFF
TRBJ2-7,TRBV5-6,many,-,TGTGCCAGCAGCTTAGGGGGTCCCGACGAGCAGTACTTC,CASSLGGPDEQYF
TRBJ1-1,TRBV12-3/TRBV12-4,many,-,TGTGCCAGCAGTTGGGGGGTTGGGGTTGAAGCTTTCTTT,CASSWGVGVEAFF
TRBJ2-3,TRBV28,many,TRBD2,TGTGCCAGCAGTTCGACGTACCCTAGCGGGGGGGCAATAGATACGCAGTATTTT,CASSSTYPSGGAIDTQYF
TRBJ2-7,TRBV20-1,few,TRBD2,TGCAGTGCTAGAGGGCTAGCGGGGCTCTACGAGCAGTACTTC,CSARGLAGLYEQYF
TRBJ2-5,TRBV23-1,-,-,TGCGCCAGCAGTCAACCCCCAGAGACCCAGTACTTC,CASSQPPETQYF
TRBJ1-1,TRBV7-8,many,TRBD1,TGTGCCAGCAGCTTAGGGGGGACAGGGGGCACTGAAGCTTTCTTT,CASSLGGTGGTEAFF
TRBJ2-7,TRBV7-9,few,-,TGTGCCAGCAGCATTAGCGCCTCCTACGAGCAGTACTTC,CASSISASYEQYF